This TCR beta chain was profiled in a study of blood T cell repertoires in COVID-19. Study-wide background: Samples of COVID-19 (acute and convalescent) were obtained from the United States, Italy and Spain. In each case, the material was cDNA or gDNA derived from T cells, B-cell-depleted T cells, or PBMCs.

Germline V lookup: CDR1 MNHEY, CDR2 SMNVEV (reference sequence). Trimming removed 7 bases from V and 2 bases from J, with 17 bases in between. CDR3 size: 15 residues. As originally analysed: Amplification of reference gene primers was used by the study to estimate nucleated cell counts. Here immunoSEQ multiplex PCR was the method, and the copy in TCRdb shows in-frame clones only, minus some. V and J calls and clone size are given by that table; D and trimming were obtained from the DNA. The table has approximately 25,000 clones, less than 90% seen once; the top ten hold over 15%. The table lists this clone with a count of one.

The receptor was isolated from a human donor with acute or convalescent COVID-19. The donor label of this sample is uncertain. Sequences were obtained from peripheral blood. The V call is TRBV27, the J call TRBJ1-1; no clear D. The CDR3 DNA reads as TGTGCCAGCAATCCCCTTGCAGAGGGAAACACTGAAGCTTTCTTT. Its protein is CASNPLAEGNTEAFF.